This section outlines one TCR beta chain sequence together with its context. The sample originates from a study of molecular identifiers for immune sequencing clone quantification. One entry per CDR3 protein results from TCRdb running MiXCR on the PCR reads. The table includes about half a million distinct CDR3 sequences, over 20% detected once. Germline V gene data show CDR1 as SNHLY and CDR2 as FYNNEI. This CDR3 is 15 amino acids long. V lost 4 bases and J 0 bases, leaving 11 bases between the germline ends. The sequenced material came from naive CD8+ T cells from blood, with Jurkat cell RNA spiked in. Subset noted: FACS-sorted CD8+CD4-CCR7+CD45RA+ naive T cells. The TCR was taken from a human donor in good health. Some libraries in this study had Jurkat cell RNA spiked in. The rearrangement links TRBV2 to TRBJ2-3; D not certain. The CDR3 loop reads CASSVPVGSTDTQYF. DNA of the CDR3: TGTGCCAGCAGTGTACCAGTTGGGAGCACAGATACGCAGTATTTT. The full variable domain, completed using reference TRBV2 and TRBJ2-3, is EPEVTQTPSHQVTQMGQEVILRCVPISNHLYFYWYRQILGQKVEFLVSFYNNEISEKSEIFDDQFSVERPDGSNFTLKIRSTKLEDSAMYFCASSVPVGSTDTQYFGPGTRLTVL.